The entry below gives a single T cell receptor (beta chain) sequence along with its context. Within the sample, other DNA sequences also encode this same CDR3. This sample is part of a study of shared clonotypes between healthy human individuals. V shed 3 bases and J shed 0 bases, with 5 bases lying between them. Germline CDR1 MNHEY, CDR2 SVGAGI. The CDR3 consists of 13 residues. The table came from immunoSEQ multiplex PCR; TCRdb's copy has only in-frame clones and leaves some out. The sample records approximately 1.5 million clones, less than 99% being singletons. This clonotype was obtained from a man aged 25-45 years in good health. The sample consisted of naive CD4+ T cells sorted from blood. Subset meaning: CD45RA+ positively selected. The rearrangement links TRBV6-5 to TRBJ1-1; D gene unclear. CDR3 sequence reads: CASSYEVNTEAFF. The CDR3 DNA follows: TGTGCCAGCAGTTATGAAGTGAACACTGAAGCTTTCTTT.